This passage covers 7 T cell receptor beta chains from one sample sequenced in a study of Ad26.COV2.S vaccination and SARS-CoV-2 variants. Regarding treatment: over 15 received Ad26.COV2.S at low or high dose, single or two shots; 5 received placebo; per-sample allocation not given. Samples were taken on day 63 after the first vaccine or placebo injection. Some clones are missing from TCRdb's copy, which holds only in-frame ones; the method was immunoSEQ multiplex PCR. The sample lists about 480,000 clones, around nine tenths occurring once. Sample: peripheral blood, taken in a trial of Ad26.COV2.S vaccine versus placebo. The receptors come from a person between 18 and 65 years old who received the Ad26.COV2.S COVID-19 vaccine or a placebo.

The chain has TRBV6-5 and TRBJ2-5, with 8 bases lining up with TRBD1. CDR1 and CDR2 (germline): MNHEY, SVGAGI. This CDR3 spans 13 amino acids. Trimming took 5 bases from V and 3 from J; bases not matched to a gene: 2. In DNA, the CDR3 is TGTGCCAGCAGTCTACAGGGGGAAGAGACCCAGTACTTC. Translating gives CASSLQGEETQYF.

A remark on this clone: Other DNA sequences in the sample encode the same CDR3. This rearrangement joins TRBV9 to TRBJ1-6; D is undetermined. Germline CDR1 and CDR2: SGDLS and YYNGEE. CDR3 length: 12 residues. Trimming removed 0 bases from V and 7 bases from J, with 2 bases in between. CDR3 DNA sequence: TGTGCCAGCAGCGTAGGGAATTCACCCCTCCACTTT. Protein: CASSVGNSPLHF.

The chain couples TRBV4-1 to TRBJ2-6, with TRBD1 matching over 7 bases. Germline CDR1 is MGHRA and CDR2 is YSYEKL. This CDR3 comprises 19 residues. The junction had 9 bases not matched to a gene; V was cut back by 0 bases and J by 1 base. The CDR3 spells CASSQDPQGLGSGANVLTF. For the CDR3, the DNA is TGCGCCAGCAGCCAAGATCCACAGGGGTTGGGGTCTGGGGCCAACGTCCTGACTTTC.

V is TRBV6-2 or TRBV6-3 and J is TRBJ1-4, with D hard to call. The germline gives CDR1 MNHEY, CDR2 SVGEGT. Trimming shortened V by 2 bases and J by 5 bases, and 6 bases separated the two germline ends. The CDR3 loop spans 13 amino acids. The CDR3 DNA follows: TGTGCCAGCAGTTACCTGGTCAATGAAAAACTGTTTTTT. Amino acids: CASSYLVNEKLFF.

The chain combines TRBV7-3 with TRBJ2-7; the D gene could be TRBD1 or TRBD2 (5 bases each). CDR1 and CDR2 from the germline V gene are SGHTA and FQGTGA. CDR3 length: 15 amino acids. The V gene lost 4 bases and the J gene lost 4 bases, with 17 bases spanning the gap. The CDR3: CASSSPDQGVYEQYF. The CDR3 nucleotides are TGTGCCAGCAGCTCGCCGGACCAGGGAGTATACGAGCAGTACTTC.

V and J are TRBV5-1 and TRBJ2-1, with D perhaps matching TRBD2 (6 bases). The V end lost 0 bases, the J end lost 2 bases, and 15 bases lay between the germline ends. CDR3 length: 17 amino acids. From germline, CDR1 is SGHRS and CDR2 YFSETQ. Here the CDR3 reads CASSLVVSSGPYNEQFF. Written as DNA, the CDR3 is TGCGCCAGCAGCTTGGTAGTTTCAAGCGGGCCCTACAATGAGCAGTTCTTC.

This chain links TRBV2 with TRBJ2-2; D possibly corresponds to TRBD1 (6 bases). CDR3 length: 15 amino acids. V was pared by 7 bases and J by 4 bases, with 16 bases between. From germline, CDR1 is SNHLY and CDR2 FYNNEI. The CDR3 DNA reads as TGTGCCAGCACCACCAGACAGGAAAGCACCGGGGAGCTGTTTTTT. It translates to CASTTRQESTGELFF.